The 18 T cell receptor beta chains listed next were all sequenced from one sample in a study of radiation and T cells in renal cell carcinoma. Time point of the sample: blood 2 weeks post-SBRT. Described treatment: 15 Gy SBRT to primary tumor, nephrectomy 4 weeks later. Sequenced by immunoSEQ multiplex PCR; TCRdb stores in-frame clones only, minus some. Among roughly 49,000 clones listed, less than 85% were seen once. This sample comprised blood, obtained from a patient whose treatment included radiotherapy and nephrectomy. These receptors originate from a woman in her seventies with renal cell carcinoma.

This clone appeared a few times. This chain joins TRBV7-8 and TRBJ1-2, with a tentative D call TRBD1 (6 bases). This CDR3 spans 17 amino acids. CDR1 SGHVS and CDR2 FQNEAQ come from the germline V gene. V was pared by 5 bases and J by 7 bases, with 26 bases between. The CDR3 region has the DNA TGTGCCAGCAGCCCCCGGATTCCGGGGACACGAGGTTTTGGCTACACCTTC. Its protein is CASSPRIPGTRGFGYTF.

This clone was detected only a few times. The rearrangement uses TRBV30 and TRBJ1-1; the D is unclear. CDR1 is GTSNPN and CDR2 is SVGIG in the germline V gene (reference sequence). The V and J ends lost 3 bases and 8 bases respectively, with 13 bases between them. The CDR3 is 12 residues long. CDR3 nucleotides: TGTGCCTGGAGCGGAAGTCCCCTGGAAGCTTTCTTT. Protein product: CAWSGSPLEAFF. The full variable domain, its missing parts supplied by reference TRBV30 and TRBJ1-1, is SQTIHQWPATLVQPVGSPLSLECTVEGTSNPNLYWYRQAAGRGLQLLFYSVGIGQISSEVPQNLSASRPQDRQFILSSKKLLLSDSGFYLCAWSGSPLEAFFGQGTRLTVV.

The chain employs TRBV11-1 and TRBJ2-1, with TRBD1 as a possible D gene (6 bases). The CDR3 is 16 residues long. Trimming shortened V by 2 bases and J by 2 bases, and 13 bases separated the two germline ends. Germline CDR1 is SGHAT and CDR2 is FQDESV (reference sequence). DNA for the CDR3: TGTGCCAGCAGCTTATCCCGGGACACCGCCTACAATGAGCAGTTCTTC. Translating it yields CASSLSRDTAYNEQFF.

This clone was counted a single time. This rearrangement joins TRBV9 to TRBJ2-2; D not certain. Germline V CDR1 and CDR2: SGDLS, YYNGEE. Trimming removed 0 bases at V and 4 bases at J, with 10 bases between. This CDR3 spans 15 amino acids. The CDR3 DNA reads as TGTGCCAGCAGCGTAGTCCCGGATGGCACCGGGGAGCTGTTTTTT. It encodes CASSVVPDGTGELFF.

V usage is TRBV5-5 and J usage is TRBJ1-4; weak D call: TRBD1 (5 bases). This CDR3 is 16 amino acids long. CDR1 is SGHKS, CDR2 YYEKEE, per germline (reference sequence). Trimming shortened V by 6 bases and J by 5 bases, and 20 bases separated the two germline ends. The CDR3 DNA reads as TGTGCCAGCACCCTCCAGCTGGGACTAGAGAATGAAAAACTGTTTTTT. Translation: CASTLQLGLENEKLFF.

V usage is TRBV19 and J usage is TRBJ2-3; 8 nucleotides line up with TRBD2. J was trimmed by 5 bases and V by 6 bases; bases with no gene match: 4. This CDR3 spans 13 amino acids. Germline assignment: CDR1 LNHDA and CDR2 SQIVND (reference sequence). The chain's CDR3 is CASSGRAIDTQYF. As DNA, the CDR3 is TGTGCCAGTAGCGGGAGGGCCATAGATACGCAGTATTTT.

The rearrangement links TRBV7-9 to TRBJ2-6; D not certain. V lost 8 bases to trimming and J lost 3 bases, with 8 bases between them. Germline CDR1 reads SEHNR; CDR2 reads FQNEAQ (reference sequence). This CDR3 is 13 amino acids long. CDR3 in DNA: TGTGCCAGCGGAAGGGATGGGGCCAACGTCCTGACTTTC. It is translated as CASGRDGANVLTF.

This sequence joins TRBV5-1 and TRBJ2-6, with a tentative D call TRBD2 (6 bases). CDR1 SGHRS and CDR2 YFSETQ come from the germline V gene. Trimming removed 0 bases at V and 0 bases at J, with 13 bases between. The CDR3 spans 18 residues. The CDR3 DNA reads TGCGCCAGCAGCTTGGCCGCCGGAGGGAGCTCTGGGGCCAACGTCCTGACTTTC. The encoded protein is CASSLAAGGSSGANVLTF.

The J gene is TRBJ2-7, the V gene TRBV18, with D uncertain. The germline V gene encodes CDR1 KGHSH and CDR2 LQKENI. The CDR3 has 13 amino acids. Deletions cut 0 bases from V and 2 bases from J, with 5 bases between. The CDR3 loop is CASSPPEPYEQYF. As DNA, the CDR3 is TGTGCCAGCTCACCACCCGAACCCTACGAGCAGTACTTC.

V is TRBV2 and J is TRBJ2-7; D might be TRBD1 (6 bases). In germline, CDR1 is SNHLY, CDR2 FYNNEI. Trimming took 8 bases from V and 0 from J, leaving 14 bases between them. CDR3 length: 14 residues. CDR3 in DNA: TGTGCCAGCGCCGGGACAACTAGCTCCTACGAGCAGTACTTC. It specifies CASAGTTSSYEQYF.

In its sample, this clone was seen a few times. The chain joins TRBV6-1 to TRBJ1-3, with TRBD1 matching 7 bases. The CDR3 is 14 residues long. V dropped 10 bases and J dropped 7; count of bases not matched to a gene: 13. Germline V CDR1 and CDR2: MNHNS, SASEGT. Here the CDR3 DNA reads TGTGCCATCTTTATTGGGCAGGGGGGCAACACCATATATTTT. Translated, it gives CAIFIGQGGNTIYF.

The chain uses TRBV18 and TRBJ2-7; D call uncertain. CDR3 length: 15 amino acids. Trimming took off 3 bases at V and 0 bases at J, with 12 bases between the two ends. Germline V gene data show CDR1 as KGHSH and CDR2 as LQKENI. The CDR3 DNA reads TGTGCCAGCTCACCTAACCCGATTAACTCCTACGAGCAGTACTTC. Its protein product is CASSPNPINSYEQYF.

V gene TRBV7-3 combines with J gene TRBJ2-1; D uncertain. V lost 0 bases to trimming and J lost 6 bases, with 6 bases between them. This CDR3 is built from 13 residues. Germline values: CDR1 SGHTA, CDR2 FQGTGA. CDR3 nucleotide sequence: TGTGCCAGCAGCTTAACGGGCTCCAATGAGCAGTTCTTC. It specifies CASSLTGSNEQFF.

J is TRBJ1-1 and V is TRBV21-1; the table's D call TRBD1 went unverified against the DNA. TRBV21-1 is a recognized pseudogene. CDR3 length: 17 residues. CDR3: CASSGRDTIRGGTEAFF. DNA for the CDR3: TGTGCCAGCAGCGGCCGGGACACCATCCGGGGTGGCACTGAAGCTTTCTTT.

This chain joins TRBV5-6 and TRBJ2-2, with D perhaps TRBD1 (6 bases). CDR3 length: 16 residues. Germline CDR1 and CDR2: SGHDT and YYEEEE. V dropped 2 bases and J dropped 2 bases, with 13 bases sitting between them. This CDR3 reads CASSFNLGQNTGELFF. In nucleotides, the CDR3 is TGTGCCAGCAGCTTTAATTTGGGACAAAACACCGGGGAGCTGTTTTTT. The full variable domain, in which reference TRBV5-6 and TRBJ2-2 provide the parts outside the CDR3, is DAGVTQSPTHLIKTRGQQVTLRCSPKSGHDTVSWYQQALGQGPQFIFQYYEEEERQRGNFPDRFSGHQFPNYSSELNVNALLLGDSALYLCASSFNLGQNTGELFFGEGSRLTVL.

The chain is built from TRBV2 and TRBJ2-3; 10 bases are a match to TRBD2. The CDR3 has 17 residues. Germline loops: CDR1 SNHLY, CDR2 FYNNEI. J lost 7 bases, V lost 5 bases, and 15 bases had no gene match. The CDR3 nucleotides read TGTGCCAGCAGTAAAAGGATAGCGGGAGGCGAGGGAAATACGCAGTATTTT. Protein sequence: CASSKRIAGGEGNTQYF.

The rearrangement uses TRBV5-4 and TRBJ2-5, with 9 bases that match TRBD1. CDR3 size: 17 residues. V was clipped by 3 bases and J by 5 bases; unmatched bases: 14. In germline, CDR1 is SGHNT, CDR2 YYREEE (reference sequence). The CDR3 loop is CASSSPGQGIHRETQYF. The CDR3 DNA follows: TGTGCCAGCAGCTCACCGGGACAGGGTATTCACAGGGAGACCCAGTACTTC.

The CDR3, as DNA: TGCGCCAGCAGCTTTTTAGCGGGAGGGGTTCAAGAGACCCAGTACTTC. It translates to CASSFLAGGVQETQYF. The chain recombines TRBV5-1 with TRBJ2-5; 11 nucleotides line up with TRBD2. The CDR3 length is 16 residues. The V and J ends lost 2 bases and 2 bases, in that order; junction bases with no gene match: 5. Germline V gene lookup returns CDR1 SGHRS and CDR2 YFSETQ. The full variable domain, rest sourced from reference TRBV5-1 and TRBJ2-5, is KAGVTQTPRYLIKTRGQQVTLSCSPISGHRSVSWYQQTPGQGLQFLFEYFSETQRNKGNFPGRFSGRQFSNSRSEMNVSTLELGDSALYLCASSFLAGGVQETQYFGPGTRLLVL.